Listed below are T cell receptor beta chains from one sample, sequenced in a study of cytomegalovirus exposure and HLA in healthy donors. Assay: immunoSEQ multiplex PCR; the TCRdb copy retains only in-frame clones and omits some. In the table there are approximately 130,000 clones, about four fifths of which are singletons. The sequencing sample was made of PBMCs. These TCRs come from a man aged 18 to 29 in good health and CMV-seronegative. CDR3s include the opening cysteine and the closing phenylalanine or tryptophan. The D gene is left open where the match is weak. Some rows mark clone size as missing; the rest say once, few, many or name a class of expanded clone.

cdr3_nt	cdr3_aa	j_call	v_call	clone_size	d_call
TGTGCCAGCAGACGACCGGGATCTGGAAACACCATATATTTT	CASRRPGSGNTIYF	TRBJ1-3	TRBV28	NA	NA
TGCGCCAGCAGCTTGGGGGGACAGGGGAACTTCCACGAGCAGTACTTC	CASSLGGQGNFHEQYF	TRBJ2-7	TRBV5-1	NA	TRBD1
TGTGCCAGCAGTTACGCCGGACAGCTATTGTATCTGTTTTTT	CASSYAGQLLYLFF	TRBJ1-4	TRBV6-6	NA	NA
TGCGCCAGCAGCCATCCCAAAGGGGATGAAAAACTGTTTTTT	CASSHPKGDEKLFF	TRBJ1-4	TRBV4-1	once	NA
TGTGCCTGGAGTAGAGATAGCAATCAGCCCCAGCATTTT	CAWSRDSNQPQHF	TRBJ1-5	TRBV30	NA	NA
TGTGCCAGCAGTTTGGCAGGGATAGCCGGGGAGCTGTTTTTT	CASSLAGIAGELFF	TRBJ2-2	TRBV6-5	NA	NA
TGTGCCAGCAGCTTAAACAGGCCGGGGAACACTGAAGCTTTCTTT	CASSLNRPGNTEAFF	TRBJ1-1	TRBV7-8	NA	NA
TGTGCCAGCAGAATCGAGCGGGGGGGCCCGAATACGCAGTATTTT	CASRIERGGPNTQYF	TRBJ2-3	TRBV2	NA	TRBD2
TGTGCCAGCAGCGTAGCGGCTAGCGGGGCGTTTGAGCAGTTCTTC	CASSVAASGAFEQFF	TRBJ2-1	TRBV9	NA	TRBD2
TGTGCCAGCAGCCGAGTTCCTAGCGGGGGGGCCCACTACGAGCAGTACTTC	CASSRVPSGGAHYEQYF	TRBJ2-7	TRBV7-9	NA	TRBD2
TGTGCCAGTAGCTCTTGGACTACAAACACCGGGGAGCTGTTTTTT	CASSSWTTNTGELFF	TRBJ2-2	TRBV19	NA	NA
TGCGCCAGCATCCAGGGTGGCGAGCAGTACTTC	CASIQGGEQYF	TRBJ2-7	TRBV5-1	NA	NA
TGTGCCAGCAGTTATAAGGGACTAGGCAGGGGCGAGCAGTACTTC	CASSYKGLGRGEQYF	TRBJ2-7	TRBV6-5	few	TRBD2
TGTGCCAGCAAACTGGGGGGTAGTGGCTACAATGAGCAGTTCTTC	CASKLGGSGYNEQFF	TRBJ2-1	TRBV2	NA	NA
TGCGCCAGCAGCTTGCACGGCAGGGCCACTGAAGCTTTCTTT	CASSLHGRATEAFF	TRBJ1-1	TRBV5-1	NA	NA
TGTGCCTGGGATGATACAGGGAGGGTCTATGGCTACACCTTC	CAWDDTGRVYGYTF	TRBJ1-2	TRBV30	NA	NA
TGCAGCGCCCAAGGACAGGGGGAGGACTTGACCTACGAGCAGTACTTC	CSAQGQGEDLTYEQYF	TRBJ2-7	TRBV29-1	NA	TRBD1
TGTCCGTTTGCGAAAAAGCGAAGGGGATGGGATACGCAGTATTTT	CPFAKKRRGWDTQYF	TRBJ2-3	TRBV6-4	few	NA
TGCAGCGTCACGGACAGGTTCGACACTGAAGCTTTCTTT	CSVTDRFDTEAFF	TRBJ1-1	TRBV29-1	NA	TRBD1
TGTGCCAGCAGTTTGACTAGCGGGGGGGGCAATGAGCAGTTCTTC	CASSLTSGGGNEQFF	TRBJ2-1	TRBV7-9	NA	TRBD2
TGTGCCAGCAGTTTACCTAACAGGCCGTCGGCTTTCTTT	CASSLPNRPSAFF	TRBJ1-1	TRBV28	few	NA
TGTGCCAGCAGTTACGAAGGGGGATCCACTGAAGCTTTCTTT	CASSYEGGSTEAFF	TRBJ1-1	TRBV6-5	NA	NA
TGTGCCAGCAGGGTAGCGGGAATCACAGATACGCAGTATTTT	CASRVAGITDTQYF	TRBJ2-3	TRBV6-6	NA	TRBD2
TGTGCCAGCAGCAAAGCGCCAGGGGAGAACACTGAAGCTTTCTTT	CASSKAPGENTEAFF	TRBJ1-1	TRBV21-1	once	NA
TGTGCCAGCGGGACTAGGGGCTACGAGCAGTACTTC	CASGTRGYEQYF	TRBJ2-7	TRBV6-5	NA	TRBD2
TGTGCCAGCAGCACCACGACAGTGGCCTCTGGAAACACCATATATTTT	CASSTTTVASGNTIYF	TRBJ1-3	TRBV2	NA	NA
TGTGCCAGCAGCTTAGATCAGGGGAACTATGGCTACACCTTC	CASSLDQGNYGYTF	TRBJ1-2	TRBV7-2	few	NA
TGTGCCAGCAGCTTCGGAACTAGAAGCACTGAAGCTTTCTTT	CASSFGTRSTEAFF	TRBJ1-1	TRBV7-3	few	NA
TGTGCCAGCAGTGCACTAAGGATAGAGACCCAGTACTTC	CASSALRIETQYF	TRBJ2-5	TRBV2	NA	NA
TGTGCCAGCAGTGGGGACAGGGGGCCGGGGGCCAACGTCCTGACTTTC	CASSGDRGPGANVLTF	TRBJ2-6	TRBV6-1	NA	TRBD1
TGTGCCAGCAGCTTAGCCAGGTTTAACACTGAAGCTTTCTTT	CASSLARFNTEAFF	TRBJ1-1	TRBV7-8	NA	NA
TGTGCCAGAATAAAGGGGGCCGGTACACCCCTCCACTTT	CARIKGAGTPLHF	TRBJ1-6	TRBV5-3	NA	TRBD1
TGTGCCACACAGGTAGAGCCGGTGAACACTGAAGCTTTCTTT	CATQVEPVNTEAFF	TRBJ1-1	TRBV15	few	NA
TGTGCCAGCAGTTTAGGCGGGGGGCGCAATGAGCAGTTCTTC	CASSLGGGRNEQFF	TRBJ2-1	TRBV27	NA	TRBD2
TGCAGCGGTTTGAGAGGGGGCACTGAAGCTTTCTTT	CSGLRGGTEAFF	TRBJ1-1	TRBV29-1	NA	NA
TGTGCCAGCAGTCAACCATACAGGGAAGGGGTCCAGCCCCAGCATTTT	CASSQPYREGVQPQHF	TRBJ1-5	TRBV28	NA	NA
TGTGCCAGCAGCCGACAGGGGTCCCATGAAGCTTTCTTT	CASSRQGSHEAFF	TRBJ1-1	TRBV7-9	NA	TRBD1
TGTGCCAGCACGAAGGGGCGTGAGGAGACCCAGTACTTC	CASTKGREETQYF	TRBJ2-5	TRBV13	NA	NA
TGTGCCAGCAGCCGCCTGACAGGGAACTCACCCCTCCACTTT	CASSRLTGNSPLHF	TRBJ1-6	TRBV11-2	NA	TRBD1
TGTGCCAGCAGCCCTGAGGGAGGGGGGCGAGGGCAGTACTTC	CASSPEGGGRGQYF	TRBJ2-7	TRBV6-1	few	NA
TGTGCCAGCAGACAGAGCTTGCACATTCAGTACTTC	CASRQSLHIQYF	TRBJ2-4	TRBV6-5	NA	NA